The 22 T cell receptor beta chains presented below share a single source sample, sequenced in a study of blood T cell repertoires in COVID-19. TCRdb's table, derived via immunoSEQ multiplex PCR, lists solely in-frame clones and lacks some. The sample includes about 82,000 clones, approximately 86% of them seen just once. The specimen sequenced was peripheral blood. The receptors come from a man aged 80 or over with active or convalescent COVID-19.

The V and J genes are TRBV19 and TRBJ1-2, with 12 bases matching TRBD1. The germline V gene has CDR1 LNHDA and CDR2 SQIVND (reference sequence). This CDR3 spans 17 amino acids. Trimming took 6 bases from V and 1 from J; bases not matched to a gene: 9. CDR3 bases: TGTGCCAGTAGCCCGACCGGGACAGGGGGCGTTAACTATGGCTACACCTTC. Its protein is CASSPTGTGGVNYGYTF.

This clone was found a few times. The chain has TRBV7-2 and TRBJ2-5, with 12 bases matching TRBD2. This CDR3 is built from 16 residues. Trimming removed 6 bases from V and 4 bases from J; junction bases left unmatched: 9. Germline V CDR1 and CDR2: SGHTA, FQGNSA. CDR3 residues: CASSRGLAGGRETQYF. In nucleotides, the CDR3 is TGTGCCAGCAGTCGAGGCCTAGCGGGGGGGCGAGAGACCCAGTACTTC.

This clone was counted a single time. CDR3 protein: CAWTRQGRGGNTIYF. The CDR3 nucleotides read TGTGCCTGGACCAGACAGGGACGTGGAGGAAACACCATATATTTT. The chain couples TRBV30 to TRBJ1-3, with 7 bases lining up with TRBD1. V was pared by 4 bases and J by 4 bases, with 10 bases of the junction left unmatched. CDR1 and CDR2 (germline): GTSNPN, SVGIG (reference sequence). The CDR3 sequence is 15 residues long.

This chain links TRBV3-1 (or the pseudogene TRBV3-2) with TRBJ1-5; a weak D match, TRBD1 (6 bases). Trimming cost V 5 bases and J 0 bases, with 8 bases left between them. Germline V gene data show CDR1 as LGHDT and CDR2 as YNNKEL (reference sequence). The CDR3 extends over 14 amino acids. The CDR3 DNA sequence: TGTGCCAGCAGCGACAGGTCTAGCAATCAGCCCCAGCATTTT. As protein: CASSDRSSNQPQHF.

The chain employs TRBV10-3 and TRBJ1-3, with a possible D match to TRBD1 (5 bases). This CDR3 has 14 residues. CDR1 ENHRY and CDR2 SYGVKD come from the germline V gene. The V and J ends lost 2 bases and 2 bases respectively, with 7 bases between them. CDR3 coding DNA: TGTGCCATCAGTGAGGGACATCCTGGAAACACCATATATTTT. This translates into CAISEGHPGNTIYF.

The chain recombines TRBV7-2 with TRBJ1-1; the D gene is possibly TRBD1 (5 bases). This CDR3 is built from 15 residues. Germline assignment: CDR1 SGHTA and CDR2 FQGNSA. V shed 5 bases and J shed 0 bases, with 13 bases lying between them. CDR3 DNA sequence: TGTGCCAGCAGCGGGCCGGGGGTCATGAACACTGAAGCTTTCTTT. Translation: CASSGPGVMNTEAFF.

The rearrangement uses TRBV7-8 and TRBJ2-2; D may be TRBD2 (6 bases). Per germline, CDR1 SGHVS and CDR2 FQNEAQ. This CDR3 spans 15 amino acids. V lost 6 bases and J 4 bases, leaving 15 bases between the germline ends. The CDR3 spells CASRGGRGFTGELFF. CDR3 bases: TGTGCCAGCAGGGGGGGAAGGGGCTTCACCGGGGAGCTGTTTTTT.

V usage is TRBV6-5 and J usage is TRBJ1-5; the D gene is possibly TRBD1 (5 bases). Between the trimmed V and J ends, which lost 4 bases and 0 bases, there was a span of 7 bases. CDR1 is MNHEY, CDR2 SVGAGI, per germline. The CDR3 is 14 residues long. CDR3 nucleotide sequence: TGTGCCAGCAGTTCCCAGGGTAGCAATCAGCCCCAGCATTTT. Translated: CASSSQGSNQPQHF.

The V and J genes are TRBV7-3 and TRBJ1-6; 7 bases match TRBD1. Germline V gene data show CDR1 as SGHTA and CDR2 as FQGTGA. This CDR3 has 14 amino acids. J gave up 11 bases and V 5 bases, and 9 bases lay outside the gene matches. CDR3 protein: CASSPRQGGPPLHF. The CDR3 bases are TGTGCCAGCAGCCCAAGACAGGGCGGACCACCCCTCCACTTT.

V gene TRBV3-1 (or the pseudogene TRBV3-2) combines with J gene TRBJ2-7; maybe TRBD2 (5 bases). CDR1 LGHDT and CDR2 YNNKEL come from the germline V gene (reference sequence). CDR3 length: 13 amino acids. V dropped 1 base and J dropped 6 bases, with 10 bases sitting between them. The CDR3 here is CASSQGFGGEQYV. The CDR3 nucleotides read TGTGCCAGCAGCCAAGGTTTCGGAGGCGAGCAGTACGTC.

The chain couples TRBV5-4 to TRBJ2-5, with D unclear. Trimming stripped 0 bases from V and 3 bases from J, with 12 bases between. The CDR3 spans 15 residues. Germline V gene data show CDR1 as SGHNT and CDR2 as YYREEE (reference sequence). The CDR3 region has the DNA TGTGCCAGCAGCTTGGTATCTGTTGCGGAAGAGACCCAGTACTTC. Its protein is CASSLVSVAEETQYF. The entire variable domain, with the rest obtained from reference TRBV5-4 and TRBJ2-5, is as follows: ETGVTQSPTHLIKTRGQQVTLRCSSQSGHNTVSWYQQALGQGPQFIFQYYREEENGRGNFPPRFSGLQFPNYSSELNVNALELDDSALYLCASSLVSVAEETQYFGPGTRLLVL.

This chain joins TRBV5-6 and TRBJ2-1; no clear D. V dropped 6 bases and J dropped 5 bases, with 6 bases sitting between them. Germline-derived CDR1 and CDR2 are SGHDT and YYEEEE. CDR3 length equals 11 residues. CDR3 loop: CASNRDNEQFF. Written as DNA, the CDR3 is TGTGCCAGCAACAGAGACAATGAGCAGTTCTTC. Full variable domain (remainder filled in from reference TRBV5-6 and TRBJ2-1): DAGVTQSPTHLIKTRGQQVTLRCSPKSGHDTVSWYQQALGQGPQFIFQYYEEEERQRGNFPDRFSGHQFPNYSSELNVNALLLGDSALYLCASNRDNEQFFGPGTRLTVL.

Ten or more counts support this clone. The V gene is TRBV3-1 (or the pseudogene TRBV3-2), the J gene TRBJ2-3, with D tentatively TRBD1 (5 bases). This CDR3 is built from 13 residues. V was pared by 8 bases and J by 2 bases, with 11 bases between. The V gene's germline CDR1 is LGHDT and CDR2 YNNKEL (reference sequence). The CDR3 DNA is TGTGCCAGCCTTGGGGCTTACACAGATACGCAGTATTTT. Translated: CASLGAYTDTQYF.

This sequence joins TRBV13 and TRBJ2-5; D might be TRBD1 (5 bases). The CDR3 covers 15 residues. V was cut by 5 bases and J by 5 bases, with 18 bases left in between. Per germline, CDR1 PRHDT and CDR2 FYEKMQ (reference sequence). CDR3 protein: CASSQTKGLLETQYF. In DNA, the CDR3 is TGTGCCAGCAGCCAGACCAAGGGGCTATTGGAGACCCAGTACTTC.

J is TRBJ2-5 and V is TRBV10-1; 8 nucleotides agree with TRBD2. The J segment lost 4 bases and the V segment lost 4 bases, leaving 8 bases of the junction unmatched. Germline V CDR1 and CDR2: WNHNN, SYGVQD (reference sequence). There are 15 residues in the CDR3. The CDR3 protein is CASSAGSGVVETQYF. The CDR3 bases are TGCGCCAGCAGTGCAGGTAGCGGGGTAGTAGAGACCCAGTACTTC.

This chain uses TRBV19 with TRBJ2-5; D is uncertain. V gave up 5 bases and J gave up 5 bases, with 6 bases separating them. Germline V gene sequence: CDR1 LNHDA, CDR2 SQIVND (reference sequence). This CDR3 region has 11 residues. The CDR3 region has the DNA TGTGCCAGTAGTCTCGGGGAGACCCAGTACTTC. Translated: CASSLGETQYF.

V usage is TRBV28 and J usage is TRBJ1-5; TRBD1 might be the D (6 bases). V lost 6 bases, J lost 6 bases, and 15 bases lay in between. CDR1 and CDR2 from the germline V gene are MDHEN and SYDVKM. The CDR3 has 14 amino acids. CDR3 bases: TGTGCCAGCAGCCCTGCCAGGGGAAGTCAGCCCCAGCATTTT. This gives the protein CASSPARGSQPQHF.

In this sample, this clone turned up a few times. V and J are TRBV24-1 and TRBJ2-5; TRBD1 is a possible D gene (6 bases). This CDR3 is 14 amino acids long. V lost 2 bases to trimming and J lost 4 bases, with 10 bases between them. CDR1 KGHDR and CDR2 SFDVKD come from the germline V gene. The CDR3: CATSDYSGVETQYF. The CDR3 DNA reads TGTGCCACCAGTGATTATTCAGGGGTAGAGACCCAGTACTTC.

The CDR3: CASSLGQGAAGELFF. The CDR3 DNA is TGCGCCAGCAGCCTCGGACAGGGGGCCGCCGGGGAGCTGTTTTTT. The chain is built from TRBV5-1 and TRBJ2-2; 11 bases line up with TRBD1. Germline V gives CDR1 SGHRS, CDR2 YFSETQ. Unmatched junction bases numbered 5, after V lost 4 bases and J lost 6 bases. The CDR3 consists of 15 residues.

The CDR3 coding sequence is TGTGCCAGTAAGGACAGAAGCTCTGGGGCCAACGTCCTGACTTTC. Translating gives CASKDRSSGANVLTF. This sequence joins TRBV19 and TRBJ2-6; D is possibly TRBD1 (6 bases). This CDR3 region has 15 residues. V was trimmed by 7 bases and J by 0 bases, leaving 10 bases between them. CDR1 is LNHDA and CDR2 is SQIVND in the germline V gene (reference sequence).

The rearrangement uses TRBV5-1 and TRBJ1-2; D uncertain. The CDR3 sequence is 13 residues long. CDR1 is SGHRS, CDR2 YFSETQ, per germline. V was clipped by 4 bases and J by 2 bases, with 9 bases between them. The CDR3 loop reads CASSRRENYGYTF. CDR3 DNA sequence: TGCGCCAGCAGCCGGAGGGAAAACTATGGCTACACCTTC.

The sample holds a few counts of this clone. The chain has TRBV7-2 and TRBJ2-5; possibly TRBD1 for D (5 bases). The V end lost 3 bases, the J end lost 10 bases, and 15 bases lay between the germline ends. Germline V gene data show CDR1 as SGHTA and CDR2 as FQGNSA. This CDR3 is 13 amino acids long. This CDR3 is CASSFDSPSFQYF. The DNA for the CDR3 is TGTGCCAGCAGCTTCGACAGCCCCAGTTTCCAGTACTTC.